Each of the 25 T cell receptor beta chains below was sequenced from the same sample in a study of graft-versus-host responses after intestinal transplantation. TCRdb's table, derived via immunoSEQ multiplex PCR, lists solely in-frame clones and lacks some. The sample has roughly 13,000 clones; 33% are singletons. Sequencing was performed on alloreactive CD4+ T cells from a mixed lymphocyte reaction culture, taken before intestinal transplant. Subset of the sample: CFSE-low proliferating T cells sorted from roughly six-day pre-transplant mixed lymphocyte reaction (GvH or HvG direction). Receptor source: a human patient who received an intestinal transplant.

This clone has only a few counts. This rearrangement joins TRBV6-9 to TRBJ2-1, with 7 positions matching TRBD2. Germline lookup yields CDR1 MNHGY and CDR2 SVAAGI. J gave up 4 bases and V 3 bases, and 9 bases lay outside the gene matches. This CDR3 is 16 amino acids long. In DNA, the CDR3 is TGTGCCAGCAGTTACCCTCGGACTAGTAAATACAATGAGCAGTTCTTC. Translated, it gives CASSYPRTSKYNEQFF.

This clone was seen only a few times. V usage is TRBV5-1 and J usage is TRBJ2-5; D is tentatively TRBD1 or TRBD2 (5 bases each). Germline V gene lookup returns CDR1 SGHRS and CDR2 YFSETQ. Trimming took off 1 base at V and 2 bases at J, with 12 bases between the two ends. The CDR3 is 15 amino acids. The CDR3 DNA reads TGCGCCAGCAGCTTGTTGGGACGGATACAAGAGACCCAGTACTTC. Its protein is CASSLLGRIQETQYF.

The chain recombines TRBV18 with TRBJ2-5, with a tentative D call TRBD1 (5 bases). This CDR3 has 14 amino acids. V was cut by 4 bases and J by 3 bases, with 12 bases left in between. Germline loops: CDR1 KGHSH, CDR2 LQKENI. The DNA of the CDR3 is TGTGCCAGCTCACTTAGGGCCAGGGAAGAGACCCAGTACTTC. This encodes CASSLRAREETQYF.

This clone was seen a few times. The J gene is TRBJ1-5, the V gene TRBV4-2; TRBD1 might be the D (5 bases). V lost 4 bases and J lost 4, with 11 bases in between. The CDR3 length is 14 residues. Germline values: CDR1 LGHNA, CDR2 YNFKEQ. DNA for the CDR3: TGTGCCAGCAGCCGGGGGGGAGGGAATCAGCCCCAGCATTTT. Its protein is CASSRGGGNQPQHF.

Points on this clone: A far larger clone is a single base away, which makes a read error likely. The V and J genes are TRBV18 and TRBJ2-7; perhaps TRBD2 as D (6 bases). V lost 4 bases and J 4 bases, leaving 8 bases between the germline ends. Germline CDR1 KGHSH, CDR2 LQKENI. There are 12 residues in the CDR3. CDR3 nucleotide sequence: TGTGCCAGCTCACGGGCGGGGTACGAGCAGTACTTC. Its protein is CASSRAGYEQYF.

The chain carries TRBV5-4 and TRBJ2-5; 7 bases match TRBD2. The J call is uncertain, as TRBJ2-7 better fits the DNA end. This CDR3 spans 15 amino acids. The germline CDR1 and CDR2 sequences are SGHNT and YYREEE (reference sequence). CDR3 sequence (DNA): TGTGCCAGCAGCCCCTGGAGAGGGAGGGCCTACGAGCAGTACTTC. As protein: CASSPWRGRAYEQYF.

The chain links TRBV28 to TRBJ1-5; TRBD1 agrees at 11 bases. In germline, CDR1 is MDHEN, CDR2 SYDVKM. CDR3 length equals 16 residues. Trimming took 5 bases from V and 2 from J; bases not matched to a gene: 5. This CDR3 reads CASSGTGGRGNQPQHF. CDR3 DNA: TGTGCCAGCAGTGGGACAGGGGGTAGGGGCAATCAGCCCCAGCATTTT.

The rearrangement links TRBV5-3 to TRBJ1-4, with D unclear. TRBV5-3 is treated as an ORF (open reading frame) with a function not yet certain. Deletions cut 5 bases from V and 0 bases from J, with 20 bases between. This CDR3 is 18 amino acids long. The CDR3 nucleotides are TGTGCCAGAAGACATGCGGAAGAAAGTGAGGCAACTAATGAAAAACTGTTTTTT. It is translated as CARRHAEESEATNEKLFF.

The chain combines TRBV27 with TRBJ2-5; TRBD2 aligns across 8 bases. Trimming cost V 0 bases and J 3 bases; bases outside gene matches: 3. CDR1 and CDR2 (germline): MNHEY, SMNVEV (reference sequence). The CDR3 has 15 residues. The chain's CDR3 is CASSLSPGGEETQYF. CDR3 bases: TGTGCCAGCAGTTTATCCCCGGGGGGGGAAGAGACCCAGTACTTC.

The CDR3 spells CASRRLAGAEQYF. In DNA, the CDR3 is TGTGCCAGCAGAAGACTAGCGGGAGCCGAGCAGTACTTC. V is TRBV6-6 and J is TRBJ2-7; 12 positions match TRBD2. Trimming removed 6 bases from V and 6 bases from J; junction bases left unmatched: 3. The germline CDR1 and CDR2 sequences are MNHNY and SVGAGI (reference sequence). The CDR3 has 13 residues.

The CDR3 coding sequence is TGTGCCACCAGAGTCGCACAGGGGCCGGTGACAGAAGCTTTCTTT. This codes for CATRVAQGPVTEAFF. This chain uses TRBV15 with TRBJ1-1, with 7 positions matching TRBD1. This CDR3 has 15 residues. The junction had 15 bases not matched to a gene; V was cut back by 6 bases and J by 8 bases. Germline CDR1 is LNHNV and CDR2 is YYDKDF (reference sequence).

The rearrangement links TRBV28 to TRBJ2-3, with D perhaps TRBD1 or TRBD2 (5 bases each). Germline CDR1 reads MDHEN; CDR2 reads SYDVKM. Trimming took off 1 base at V and 5 bases at J, with 28 bases between the two ends. The CDR3 extends over 20 amino acids. The CDR3 nucleotides read TGTGCCAGCAGTTTATTCGGACGCGTATTAGCGAGAGGGGTGGAAGATACGCAGTATTTT. It encodes CASSLFGRVLARGVEDTQYF.

This clone was seen a handful of times. The chain joins TRBV6-5 to TRBJ1-5; TRBD1 matches 8 bases. V trimming: 11 bases; J trimming: 3 bases; junction bases outside the gene matches: 12. Germline V gene lookup returns CDR1 MNHEY and CDR2 SVGAGI. This CDR3 region has 15 residues. The CDR3 here is CAASRTGPVNQPQHF. The CDR3 nucleotides read TGTGCCGCCTCCCGGACAGGGCCAGTCAATCAGCCCCAGCATTTT.

V gene TRBV6-6 combines with J gene TRBJ2-3; D not certain. V dropped 0 bases and J dropped 4 bases, with 8 bases sitting between them. In germline, CDR1 is MNHNY, CDR2 SVGAGI (reference sequence). The CDR3 runs to 14 residues. CDR3 region: CASSYSTVPDTQYF. CDR3 in DNA: TGTGCCAGCAGTTACTCCACAGTTCCAGATACGCAGTATTTT.

The sample holds one count of this clone. The chain couples TRBV2 to TRBJ1-2; 9 bases map to TRBD1. The CDR3 has 17 residues. The J segment lost 0 bases and the V segment lost 4 bases, leaving 9 bases of the junction unmatched. CDR1 SNHLY and CDR2 FYNNEI come from the germline V gene. The CDR3 DNA reads TGTGCCAGCAGTGGAGGGACAGGGCCGGTTGCTAACTATGGCTACACCTTC. Amino acids: CASSGGTGPVANYGYTF.

The rearrangement links TRBV18 to TRBJ1-1; D uncertain. The CDR3 covers 13 residues. Germline assignment: CDR1 KGHSH and CDR2 LQKENI. V lost 3 bases and J 8 bases, leaving 13 bases between the germline ends. CDR3 DNA sequence: TGTGCCAGCTCACCTTCGGAGGGAGTAGAAGCTTTCTTT. Encoded protein: CASSPSEGVEAFF.

The V and J genes are TRBV5-6 and TRBJ2-7; 10 bases agree with TRBD2. After removal of 4 bases from V and 5 bases from J, the junction contained 6 bases not matched to a gene. Germline V gene sequence: CDR1 SGHDT, CDR2 YYEEEE. This CDR3 has 14 residues. CDR3 coding DNA: TGTGCCAGCAGCCCCAGCGGGAGGGCCAACGAGCAGTACTTC. This translates into CASSPSGRANEQYF.

The CDR3 DNA reads as TGTGCCAGCAGCTTAGGTGCTAGCGGGAGATTTGAGCAGTTCTTC. Translated, it gives CASSLGASGRFEQFF. The chain couples TRBV11-2 to TRBJ2-1; 10 bases agree with TRBD2. The CDR3 length is 15 residues. Trimming removed 1 base from V and 9 bases from J; junction bases left unmatched: 6. Germline V lookup: CDR1 SGHAT, CDR2 FQNNGV.

By share of the sample, this clone is medium-sized (0.01 to 0.1%). The chain is built from TRBV19 and TRBJ2-7; D perhaps matches TRBD2 (5 bases). The CDR3 loop spans 15 amino acids. The germline V and J ends were trimmed by 6 bases and 5 bases, with 20 bases remaining between them. Germline CDR1 and CDR2: LNHDA and SQIVND (reference sequence). CDR3 bases: TGTGCCAGTAGACCTGGACTCTCCTTACTAAACGAGCAGTACTTC. Translation: CASRPGLSLLNEQYF.

This chain joins TRBV10-1 and TRBJ2-1, with a weak D call TRBD1 (6 bases). The CDR3 is made up of 13 amino acids. The germline gives CDR1 WNHNN, CDR2 SYGVQD (reference sequence). V was shortened by 2 bases and J by 9 bases, with 11 bases between the two germline ends. The CDR3 is CASSEIVGGEQFF. As DNA, the CDR3 is TGCGCCAGCAGTGAGATCGTAGGGGGTGAGCAGTTCTTC.

The chain employs TRBV30 and TRBJ1-4; D unresolved. The CDR3 has 13 residues. Germline CDR1 reads GTSNPN; CDR2 reads SVGIG (reference sequence). The V end lost 2 bases, the J end lost 8 bases, and 12 bases lay between the germline ends. The CDR3 reads CAWSRGRREKLFF. CDR3 nucleotides: TGTGCCTGGAGTAGAGGACGACGGGAAAAACTGTTTTTT.

The chain employs TRBV10-2 and TRBJ2-2, with D unresolved. The CDR3 totals 11 residues. V shed 8 bases and J shed 7 bases, with 8 bases lying between them. From germline, CDR1 is WSHSY and CDR2 SAAADI. The CDR3 here is CASVGHGELFF. The CDR3, as DNA: TGCGCCAGCGTCGGCCACGGGGAGCTGTTTTTT.

The chain employs TRBV10-3 and TRBJ2-5, with TRBD2 as a possible D gene (6 bases). Germline V lookup: CDR1 ENHRY, CDR2 SYGVKD. There are 17 residues in the CDR3. Between the trimmed V and J ends, which lost 2 bases and 5 bases, there was a span of 21 bases. CDR3 bases: TGTGCCATCAGTGAGCCCACGAGTGGGGGGTTTAGGGAGACCCAGTACTTC. Translating gives CAISEPTSGGFRETQYF.

This chain joins TRBV2 and TRBJ1-6, with D possibly TRBD1 on 6 matching bases. There are 14 residues in the CDR3. Deletions cut 0 bases from V and 10 bases from J, with 10 bases between. Germline V gives CDR1 SNHLY, CDR2 FYNNEI. This chain's CDR3 is CASSEARGGSPLHF. CDR3 DNA: TGTGCCAGCAGTGAAGCCAGGGGAGGCTCACCCCTCCACTTT.

In its sample, this clone was seen once. The chain has TRBV18 and TRBJ2-6; D gene uncertain. Trimming took 1 base from V and 0 from J, leaving 4 bases between them. CDR1 and CDR2 (germline): KGHSH, LQKENI. The CDR3 consists of 15 residues. The CDR3 spells CASSPQGSGANVLTF. CDR3 bases: TGTGCCAGCTCACCACAGGGCTCTGGGGCCAACGTCCTGACTTTC.